A single sample is the source of the 21 T cell receptor beta chains below, sequenced in a study of cytomegalovirus exposure and HLA in healthy donors. The PCR made use of 60 Vbeta and 13 Jbeta primers. This table comes from immunoSEQ multiplex PCR, and its TCRdb copy is limited to in-frame clones, with some not included. The record lists 200,000 to 250,000 clones, of which the ten most abundant hold about 1.1%. Sequencing was done on a sample of PBMCs. The receptor source for this set is a girl aged 2 to 9 in good health and CMV-seropositive.

V and J are TRBV9 and TRBJ2-5; D possibly corresponds to TRBD2 (5 bases). Judging by the DNA end, TRBJ2-7 fits better; the J call may be wrong. There are 17 residues in the CDR3. Germline loops: CDR1 SGDLS, CDR2 YYNGEE. CDR3 DNA sequence: TGTGCCAGCAGCGTAGCTGGTGGTATCGAGGGAGCCTACGAGCAGTACTTC. Translation gives CASSVAGGIEGAYEQYF.

The rearrangement uses TRBV19 and TRBJ1-5; 8 nucleotides line up with TRBD1. Losses at the gene ends were 5 bases for V and 5 bases for J; bases not matched to a gene: 8. CDR3 size: 15 residues. CDR1 LNHDA and CDR2 SQIVND come from the germline V gene (reference sequence). For the CDR3, the DNA is TGTGCCAGTAGTCCACGGACAGGGAGTCATCAGCCCCAGCATTTT. Its protein product is CASSPRTGSHQPQHF.

The chain is built from TRBV30 and TRBJ1-3; the D is unclear. Trimming took 1 base from V and 5 from J, leaving 9 bases between them. CDR1 GTSNPN and CDR2 SVGIG come from the germline V gene (reference sequence). The CDR3 spans 13 residues. The CDR3 is CAWSADGRNTIYF. For the CDR3, the DNA is TGTGCCTGGAGTGCTGACGGGAGAAACACCATATATTTT.

The chain links TRBV7-9 to TRBJ2-5, with D maybe TRBD1 (6 bases). The J call may be in error: the DNA end matches TRBJ2-7 better. Germline CDR1 reads SEHNR; CDR2 reads FQNEAQ (reference sequence). This CDR3 comprises 14 residues. The CDR3 is CASSLISGVYEQYF. DNA for the CDR3: TGTGCCAGCAGCTTAATCTCAGGGGTCTACGAGCAGTACTTC.

J is TRBJ2-5 and V is TRBV5-4; 16 bases align to TRBD2. The CDR3 runs 17 residues. Unmatched junction bases numbered 8, after V lost 4 bases and J lost 5 bases. CDR1 and CDR2 from the germline V gene are SGHNT and YYREEE (reference sequence). CDR3 loop: CASSLGLAGGVRETQYF. The CDR3, as DNA: TGTGCCAGCAGCCTGGGACTAGCGGGAGGGGTGAGGGAGACCCAGTACTTC.

V gene TRBV18 combines with J gene TRBJ2-2; a weak D match, TRBD2 (6 bases). Germline V gives CDR1 KGHSH, CDR2 LQKENI. V was pared by 5 bases and J by 7 bases, with 11 bases between. This CDR3 spans 13 amino acids. CDR3 amino acids: CASSSTSIGELFF. The CDR3 bases are TGTGCCAGCTCATCGACTAGTATCGGGGAGCTGTTTTTT. The entire variable domain, with the rest obtained from reference TRBV18 and TRBJ2-2, is as follows: NAGVMQNPRHLVRRRGQEARLRCSPMKGHSHVYWYRQLPEEGLKFMVYLQKENIIDESGMPKERFSAEFPKEGPSILRIQQVVRGDSAAYFCASSSTSIGELFFGEGSRLTVL.

This chain joins TRBV28 and TRBJ2-7, with D possibly being TRBD2 (6 bases). CDR3 length equals 12 residues. The V end lost 7 bases, the J end lost 2 bases, and 9 bases lay between the germline ends. Germline CDR1 reads MDHEN; CDR2 reads SYDVKM. CDR3 in DNA: TGTGCCAGCACTAGCGAACCCTACGAGCAGTACTTC. Protein: CASTSEPYEQYF.

The V call is TRBV5-6, the J call TRBJ2-7; D might be TRBD1 (6 bases). This CDR3 is built from 14 residues. CDR1 SGHDT and CDR2 YYEEEE come from the germline V gene. V gave up 1 base and J gave up 1 base, with 9 bases separating them. CDR3 residues: CASSLIQGSYEQYF. The CDR3 DNA sequence: TGTGCCAGCAGCTTGATCCAGGGGTCCTACGAGCAGTACTTC.

The rearrangement links TRBV15 to TRBJ2-1, with 11 bases identical to TRBD2. Germline CDR1 and CDR2: LNHNV and YYDKDF (reference sequence). Trimming removed 0 bases from V and 12 bases from J; junction bases left unmatched: 10. The CDR3 length is 16 residues. In DNA form, the CDR3 reads TGTGCCACCAGCAGAGATTCCCAGCTAGCGGGGGGTTTGCAGTTCTTC. Amino acid sequence: CATSRDSQLAGGLQFF.

The genes are TRBV29-1 and TRBJ2-1; TRBD2 agrees at 7 bases. The V gene end was trimmed by 6 bases and the J gene end by 5 bases; junction bases not matched to a gene: 13. The CDR3 has 15 amino acids. CDR1 and CDR2 (germline): SQVTM, ANQGSEA. The CDR3 DNA reads as TGCAGCGTGACCGTGGGGGGGATTAAAGACAATGAGCAGTTCTTC. Translating it yields CSVTVGGIKDNEQFF.

The chain joins TRBV6-5 to TRBJ2-1; D not certain. This CDR3 comprises 13 residues. The V and J ends lost 0 bases and 8 bases respectively, with 8 bases between them. Germline CDR1 and CDR2: MNHEY and SVGAGI. The CDR3 DNA reads as TGTGCCAGCAGTTACTCGAACCTAGATGAGCAGTTCTTC. This sequence encodes CASSYSNLDEQFF.

This chain uses TRBV5-6 with TRBJ2-1, with a possible D match to TRBD2 (5 bases). Germline V lookup: CDR1 SGHDT, CDR2 YYEEEE. CDR3 length equals 14 residues. V was cut by 4 bases and J by 14 bases, with 22 bases left in between. CDR3 region: CASSLGLHPQEEFF. CDR3 bases: TGTGCCAGCAGCCTCGGACTCCATCCCCAGGAGGAGTTCTTC.

This chain joins TRBV6-6 and TRBJ2-5, with D tentatively TRBD2 (5 bases). In germline, CDR1 is MNHNY, CDR2 SVGAGI (reference sequence). The CDR3 totals 12 residues. The germline V and J ends were trimmed by 2 bases and 9 bases, with 10 bases remaining between them. This chain's CDR3 is CASSYAGGAQYF. The DNA for the CDR3 is TGTGCCAGCAGTTACGCGGGTGGGGCCCAGTACTTC.

In DNA, the CDR3 is TGCAGCGTTGAAGTCCAGAATAACTATGGCTACACCTTC. Translated: CSVEVQNNYGYTF. V gene TRBV29-1 combines with J gene TRBJ1-2; D remains unclear. CDR1 SQVTM and CDR2 ANQGSEA come from the germline V gene. V lost 1 base to trimming and J lost 1 base, with 7 bases between them. There are 13 residues in the CDR3.

The chain employs TRBV29-1 and TRBJ1-1, with D perhaps matching TRBD1 (5 bases). CDR3 length equals 13 residues. Trimming shortened V by 6 bases and J by 7 bases, and 18 bases separated the two germline ends. Germline CDR1 SQVTM, CDR2 ANQGSEA. For the CDR3, the DNA is TGCAGCGTCCAGATGGGGGAGGGACTTGAAGCTTTCTTT. It encodes CSVQMGEGLEAFF.

The chain joins TRBV6-1 to TRBJ2-3; unclear D gene. V was cut by 7 bases and J by 0 bases, with 8 bases left in between. The germline CDR1 and CDR2 sequences are MNHNS and SASEGT. The CDR3 extends over 13 amino acids. The CDR3 loop reads CASILLSTDTQYF. The CDR3 bases are TGTGCCAGCATCCTCCTTAGCACAGATACGCAGTATTTT.

The chain combines TRBV18 with TRBJ1-3; D not certain. Trimming stripped 8 bases from V and 0 bases from J, with 11 bases between. CDR1 is KGHSH, CDR2 LQKENI, per germline. This CDR3 is 14 amino acids long. This CDR3 reads CASPRRISGNTIYF. CDR3 DNA: TGTGCCAGCCCCCGGCGGATCTCTGGAAACACCATATATTTT.

The chain uses TRBV19 and TRBJ2-1; 7 nucleotides line up with TRBD2. Germline V CDR1 and CDR2: LNHDA, SQIVND (reference sequence). The length of the CDR3 is 12 residues. Trimming took 3 bases from V and 10 from J; bases not matched to a gene: 3. CDR3 bases: TGTGCCAGTAGTATCCGGGGACTAGAGCAGTTCTTC. This codes for CASSIRGLEQFF.

In DNA, the CDR3 is TGCGCCAGCAGCTTGATGGGGGGCGAGCAGTACTTC. Translating it yields CASSLMGGEQYF. The chain links TRBV5-1 to TRBJ2-7; D might be TRBD2 (6 bases). Germline V CDR1 and CDR2: SGHRS, YFSETQ. This CDR3 has 12 residues. V shed 1 base and J shed 6 bases, with 8 bases lying between them. Complete variable domain (other parts from reference TRBV5-1 and TRBJ2-7): KAGVTQTPRYLIKTRGQQVTLSCSPISGHRSVSWYQQTPGQGLQFLFEYFSETQRNKGNFPGRFSGRQFSNSRSEMNVSTLELGDSALYLCASSLMGGEQYFGPGTRLTVT.

V is TRBV28 and J is TRBJ1-1; weak D call: TRBD1 (6 bases). Trimming removed 5 bases from V and 8 bases from J, with 12 bases in between. This CDR3 region has 12 residues. Per the germline V gene, CDR1 is MDHEN and CDR2 is SYDVKM. The CDR3 here is CASSLDRREAFF. The CDR3 DNA sequence: TGTGCCAGCAGTCTCGACAGGAGAGAAGCTTTCTTT.

The chain employs TRBV29-1 and TRBJ1-1; the D gene is possibly TRBD1 (6 bases). CDR3 size: 12 residues. The V gene's germline CDR1 is SQVTM and CDR2 ANQGSEA. V lost 5 bases to trimming and J lost 4 bases, with 11 bases between them. The CDR3 sequence is CSVLRGFTEAFF. In DNA form, the CDR3 reads TGCAGCGTTTTGAGGGGGTTCACTGAAGCTTTCTTT.